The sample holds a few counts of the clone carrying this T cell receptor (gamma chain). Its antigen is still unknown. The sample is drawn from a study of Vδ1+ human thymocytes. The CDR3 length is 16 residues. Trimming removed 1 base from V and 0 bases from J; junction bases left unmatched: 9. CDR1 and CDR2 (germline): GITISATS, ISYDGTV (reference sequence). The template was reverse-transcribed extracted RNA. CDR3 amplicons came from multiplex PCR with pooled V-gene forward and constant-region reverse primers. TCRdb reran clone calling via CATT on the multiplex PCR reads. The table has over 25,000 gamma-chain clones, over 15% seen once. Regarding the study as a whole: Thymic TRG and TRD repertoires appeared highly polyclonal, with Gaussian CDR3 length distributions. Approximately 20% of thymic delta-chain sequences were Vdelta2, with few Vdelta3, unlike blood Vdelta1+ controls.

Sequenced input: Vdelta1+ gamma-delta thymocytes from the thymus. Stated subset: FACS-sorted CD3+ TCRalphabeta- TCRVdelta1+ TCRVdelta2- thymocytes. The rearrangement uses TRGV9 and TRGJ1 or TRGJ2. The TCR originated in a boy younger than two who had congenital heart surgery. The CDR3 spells CALWEVVTSNYYKKLF. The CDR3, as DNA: TGTGCCTTGTGGGAGGTCGTAACCTCGAATTATTATAAGAAACTCTTT.